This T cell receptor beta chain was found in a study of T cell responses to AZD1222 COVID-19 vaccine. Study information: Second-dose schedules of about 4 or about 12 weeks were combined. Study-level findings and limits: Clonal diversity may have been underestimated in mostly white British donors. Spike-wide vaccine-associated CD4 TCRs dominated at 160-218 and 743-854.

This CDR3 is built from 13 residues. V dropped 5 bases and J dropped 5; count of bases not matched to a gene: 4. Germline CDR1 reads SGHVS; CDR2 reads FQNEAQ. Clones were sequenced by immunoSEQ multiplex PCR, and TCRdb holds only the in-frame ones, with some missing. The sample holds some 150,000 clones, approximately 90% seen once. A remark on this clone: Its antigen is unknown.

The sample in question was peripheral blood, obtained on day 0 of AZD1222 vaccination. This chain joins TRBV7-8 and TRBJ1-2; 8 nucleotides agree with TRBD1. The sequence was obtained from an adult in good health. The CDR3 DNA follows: TGTGCCAGCAGCGAGGACAGGGATTATGGCTACACCTTC. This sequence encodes CASSEDRDYGYTF.